Shown below are 21 T cell receptor beta chains from a single sample sequenced in a study of control samples from healthy donors and cancer patients. Profiling relied on immunoSEQ multiplex PCR, and the TCRdb table lists in-frame clones only, not all of them. There are about 49,000 clones in the sample; around 86% occur only once, and 2.8% lies in the top ten. Material for sequencing was PBMCs. The receptors were sampled from a woman between 45 and 60 years old with lung cancer.

This chain uses TRBV7-9 with TRBJ2-7; TRBD2 agrees at 8 bases. Per the germline V gene, CDR1 is SEHNR and CDR2 is FQNEAQ (reference sequence). This CDR3 comprises 16 residues. The V and J ends lost 5 bases and 3 bases, in that order; junction bases with no gene match: 12. CDR3 sequence reads: CASSPMAGGKNYEQYF. CDR3 in DNA: TGTGCCAGCAGCCCTATGGCGGGGGGCAAAAACTACGAGCAGTACTTC.

The rearrangement uses TRBV5-4 and TRBJ1-6, with 8 bases that match TRBD1. Looked up from germline, CDR1 is SGHNT and CDR2 is YYREEE (reference sequence). The CDR3 is made up of 14 amino acids. V trimming: 3 bases; J trimming: 12 bases; junction bases outside the gene matches: 8. The DNA for the CDR3 is TGTGCCAGCAGCTCTGGACAGGGTTTCGAACCCCTCCACTTT. The encoded protein is CASSSGQGFEPLHF.

V is TRBV5-5 and J is TRBJ1-3; D not resolved. Germline V gene sequence: CDR1 SGHKS, CDR2 YYEKEE (reference sequence). V was clipped by 0 bases and J by 0 bases, with 7 bases between them. The CDR3 contains 15 residues. The CDR3 DNA reads TGTGCCAGCAGCTTGGCCGACCTCTCTGGAAACACCATATATTTT. It translates to CASSLADLSGNTIYF.

This chain connects TRBV11-3 to TRBJ1-1; tentative D call: TRBD1 (5 bases). This CDR3 spans 15 amino acids. The V end lost 5 bases, the J end lost 0 bases, and 13 bases lay between the germline ends. Germline loops: CDR1 SGHNT, CDR2 YENEEA. The CDR3 bases are TGTGCCAGCAGCCAGGGAGGGGACCTGAACACTGAAGCTTTCTTT. Its protein is CASSQGGDLNTEAFF.

The V and J genes are TRBV7-8 and TRBJ2-1; D call uncertain. The germline V and J ends were trimmed by 5 bases and 7 bases, with 9 bases remaining between them. The germline gives CDR1 SGHVS, CDR2 FQNEAQ. CDR3 length equals 12 residues. The CDR3 spells CASSPGRNEQFF. For the CDR3, the DNA is TGTGCCAGCAGCCCGGGTCGAAATGAGCAGTTCTTC. The variable domain in full, completed from reference TRBV7-8 and TRBJ2-1, reads GAGVSQSPRYKVAKRGQDVALRCDPISGHVSLFWYQQALGQGPEFLTYFQNEAQLDKSGLPSDRFFAERPEGSVSTLKIQRTQQEDSAVYLCASSPGRNEQFFGPGTRLTVL.

The chain couples TRBV19 to TRBJ2-3; possibly TRBD2 for D (5 bases). The CDR3 has 14 residues. The V gene lost 2 bases and the J gene lost 2 bases, with 8 bases spanning the gap. The germline V gene encodes CDR1 LNHDA and CDR2 SQIVND (reference sequence). The CDR3 loop reads CASSISGYTDTQYF. The CDR3 DNA reads as TGTGCCAGTAGTATATCGGGGTACACAGATACGCAGTATTTT.

The chain combines TRBV28 with TRBJ1-1; tentative D call: TRBD1 (6 bases). Trimming pared 6 bases from V and 9 bases from J, leaving 14 bases between. In germline, CDR1 is MDHEN, CDR2 SYDVKM. The CDR3 covers 12 residues. CDR3 protein: CASSLGQFKAFF. The CDR3 DNA follows: TGTGCCAGCAGCCTAGGACAGTTCAAAGCTTTCTTT.

CDR3 DNA: TGCGCCAGCAGCCAAGTGACAGGGAGAACGGGTTACTATGGCTACACCTTC. Its protein is CASSQVTGRTGYYGYTF. The V and J genes are TRBV4-3 and TRBJ1-2; 7 bases are shared with TRBD1. This CDR3 spans 17 amino acids. The J segment lost 3 bases and the V segment lost 1 base, leaving 11 bases of the junction unmatched. CDR1 LGHNA and CDR2 YSLEER come from the germline V gene.

The CDR3 nucleotides are TGTGCCAGCAGCGTAGCGTATAATTCACCCCTCCACTTT. This gives the protein CASSVAYNSPLHF. The chain carries TRBV9 and TRBJ1-6; D is unresolved. Germline V CDR1 and CDR2: SGDLS, YYNGEE. This CDR3 is built from 13 residues. Trimming cost V 0 bases and J 4 bases, with 2 bases left between them.

This sequence joins TRBV6-6 and TRBJ2-5; tentatively, D is TRBD1 or TRBD2 (5 bases each). This CDR3 comprises 14 residues. Germline V gene sequence: CDR1 MNHNY, CDR2 SVGAGI (reference sequence). The ends were cut back, 5 bases at V and 3 bases at J, with 13 bases in the middle. This CDR3 reads CASSDGTGKETQYF. The CDR3 DNA reads as TGTGCCAGCAGTGATGGGACCGGAAAAGAGACCCAGTACTTC.

CDR3 nucleotides: TGTGCCTGCGGCCTACGAACGGTAACGAACACCGGGGAGCTGTTTTTT. Translating it yields CACGLRTVTNTGELFF. J is TRBJ2-2 and V is TRBV30, with no clear D. Trimming stripped 6 bases from V and 0 bases from J, with 17 bases between. This CDR3 region has 16 residues. Germline V gene data show CDR1 as GTSNPN and CDR2 as SVGIG (reference sequence).

This rearrangement joins TRBV20-1 to TRBJ1-1; TRBD1 might be the D (5 bases). This CDR3 contains 11 residues. Looked up from germline, CDR1 is DFQATT and CDR2 is SNEGSKA (reference sequence). Trimming stripped 5 bases from V and 4 bases from J, with 8 bases between. CDR3 nucleotide sequence: TGCAGTGCTCAGGGAATCACTGAAGCTTTCTTT. It yields the protein CSAQGITEAFF.

The J gene is TRBJ2-7, the V gene TRBV19; D is unresolved. The germline V gene has CDR1 LNHDA and CDR2 SQIVND (reference sequence). V dropped 5 bases and J dropped 4 bases, with 12 bases sitting between them. The CDR3 extends over 13 amino acids. CDR3: CASSPDGRYEQYF. CDR3 nucleotide sequence: TGTGCCAGTAGTCCAGACGGACGTTACGAGCAGTACTTC.

The rearrangement links TRBV10-2 to TRBJ1-5, with no clear D. Germline CDR1 reads WSHSY; CDR2 reads SAAADI. The CDR3 covers 13 residues. The V end was cut by 4 bases, the J end by 5 bases, with 9 bases between. The CDR3 nucleotides are TGCGCCAGCAGTGTGGAAGGTTATCAGCCCCAGCATTTT. Encoded protein: CASSVEGYQPQHF.

This clone was detected only once. The chain has TRBV19 and TRBJ2-2; possibly TRBD1 for D (5 bases). The length of the CDR3 is 18 residues. CDR1 and CDR2 (germline): LNHDA, SQIVND (reference sequence). V was cut by 5 bases and J by 2 bases, with 21 bases left in between. The DNA of the CDR3 is TGTGCCAGTAGTCAATCCGCGACAGTAAACACAAACACCGGGGAGCTGTTTTTT. Its translation is CASSQSATVNTNTGELFF.

This chain connects TRBV6-5 to TRBJ1-2, with 8 bases fitting TRBD1. V was clipped by 2 bases and J by 1 base; unmatched bases: 3. The CDR3 contains 15 residues. CDR1 MNHEY and CDR2 SVGAGI come from the germline V gene. CDR3 amino acids: CASSYGTGFNYGYTF. The CDR3 coding sequence is TGTGCCAGCAGTTACGGGACAGGTTTTAACTATGGCTACACCTTC.

The chain employs TRBV18 and TRBJ1-4; D is undetermined. The germline CDR1 and CDR2 sequences are KGHSH and LQKENI. Between the trimmed V and J ends, which lost 1 base and 7 bases, there was a span of 13 bases. The CDR3 totals 15 residues. For the CDR3, the DNA is TGTGCCAGCTCACCACTTCTAAGGGAGGGTGAAAAACTGTTTTTT. Translation gives CASSPLLREGEKLFF. The variable domain in full, with the rest retrieved from reference TRBV18 and TRBJ1-4, is NAGVMQNPRHLVRRRGQEARLRCSPMKGHSHVYWYRQLPEEGLKFMVYLQKENIIDESGMPKERFSAEFPKEGPSILRIQQVVRGDSAAYFCASSPLLREGEKLFFGSGTQLSVL.

The chain is built from TRBV5-8 and TRBJ1-5; D is unresolved. The CDR3 contains 14 residues. V was pared by 0 bases and J by 3 bases, with 7 bases between. CDR1 and CDR2 from the germline V gene are SGHTS and YDEGEE. CDR3: CASSLVPFNQPQHF. CDR3 nucleotides: TGTGCCAGCAGCTTGGTTCCCTTCAATCAGCCCCAGCATTTT.

The genes are TRBV18 and TRBJ1-2; D unresolved. V lost 0 bases and J 10 bases, leaving 15 bases between the germline ends. The CDR3 is 14 amino acids. Germline CDR1 and CDR2: KGHSH and LQKENI. The CDR3 bases are TGTGCCAGCTCACCACCAGTCGATTCCCAGAACTACACCTTC. Translating it yields CASSPPVDSQNYTF.

The V call is TRBV7-7, the J call TRBJ1-6, with TRBD1 matching 9 bases. The CDR3 spans 15 residues. With V trimmed by 3 bases and J by 8 bases, 5 bases remained unmatched. The germline V gene has CDR1 SSHAT and CDR2 FNYEAQ (reference sequence). The CDR3 loop is CASSFDRGVDSPLHF. CDR3 DNA: TGTGCCAGCAGCTTCGACAGGGGGGTAGATTCACCCCTCCACTTT.

This clone was observed a handful of times. The rearrangement links TRBV7-3 to TRBJ2-5; 9 nucleotides align to TRBD1. With 5 bases clipped from V and 4 bases from J, the junction kept 8 bases outside the gene matches. CDR3 length equals 15 residues. Germline V lookup: CDR1 SGHTA, CDR2 FQGTGA. CDR3: CASSPTGGGRETQYF. CDR3 DNA sequence: TGTGCCAGCAGCCCGACAGGGGGGGGGAGAGAGACCCAGTACTTC.